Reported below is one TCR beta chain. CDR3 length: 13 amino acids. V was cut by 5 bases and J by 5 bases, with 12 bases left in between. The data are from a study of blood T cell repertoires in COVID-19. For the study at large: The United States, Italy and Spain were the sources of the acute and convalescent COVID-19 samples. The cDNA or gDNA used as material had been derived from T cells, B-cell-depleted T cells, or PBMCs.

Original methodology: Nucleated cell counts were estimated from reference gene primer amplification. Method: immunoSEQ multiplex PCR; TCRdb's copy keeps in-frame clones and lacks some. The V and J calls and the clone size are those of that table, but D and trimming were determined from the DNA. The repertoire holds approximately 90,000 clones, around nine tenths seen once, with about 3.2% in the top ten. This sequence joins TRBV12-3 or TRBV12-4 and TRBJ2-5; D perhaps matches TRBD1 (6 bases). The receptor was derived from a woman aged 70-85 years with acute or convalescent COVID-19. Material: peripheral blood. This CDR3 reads CASSQRGLETQYF. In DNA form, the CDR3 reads TGTGCCAGCAGTCAGAGGGGGTTGGAGACCCAGTACTTC.